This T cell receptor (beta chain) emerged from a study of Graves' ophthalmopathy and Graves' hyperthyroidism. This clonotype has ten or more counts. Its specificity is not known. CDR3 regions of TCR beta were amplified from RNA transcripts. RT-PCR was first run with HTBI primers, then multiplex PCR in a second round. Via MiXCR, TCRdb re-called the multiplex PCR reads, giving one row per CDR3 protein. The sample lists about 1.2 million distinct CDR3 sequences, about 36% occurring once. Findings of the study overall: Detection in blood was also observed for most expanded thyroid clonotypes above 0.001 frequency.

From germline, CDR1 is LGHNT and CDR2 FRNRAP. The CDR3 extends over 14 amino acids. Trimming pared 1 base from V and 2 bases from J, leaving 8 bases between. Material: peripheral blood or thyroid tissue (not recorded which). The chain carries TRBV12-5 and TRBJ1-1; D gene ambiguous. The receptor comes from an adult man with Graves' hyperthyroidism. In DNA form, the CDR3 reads TGTGCTAGTGGTTTGGGGACGGAAAACACTGAAGCTTTCTTT. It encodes CASGLGTENTEAFF.